This T cell receptor (beta chain) was retrieved from a study of CXCR3-negative and CXCR3-positive naive CD8 T cells. General study points: Comparison of naive cells showed more hydrophobic TRB CDR3s in CXCR3-positive than in CXCR3-negative naive cells.

Note on this clonotype: Its antigen is unidentified.

CDR3 length: 15 residues. Germline V CDR1 and CDR2: SSHAT, FNYEAQ (reference sequence). With UMI labels, 5' RACE was used to prepare the TRB cDNA libraries. TCRdb reprocessed the 5' RACE reads and keeps a single row for each CDR3 protein, giving no DNA. The sample's table shows 75,000 to 90,000 distinct CDR3 sequences. The sequenced material came from naive CXCR3+ CD8+ T cells from blood. The subset: CD45RO-CCR7+CD27+CD95- naive CD8+ T cells expressing CXCR3 (TNR3+). The clonotype comes from a human donor in good health. Some clones in this sample may be carry-over from other donors' samples. The chain uses TRBV7-7 and TRBJ2-1; TCRdb names TRBD2, which stays unverified in the absence of DNA. The CDR3: CASSMGLAGDNEQFF.